The clone carrying this T cell receptor (beta chain) was picked up a small number of times. The target antigen is unknown. The germline CDR1 and CDR2 sequences are SGHTA and FQGNSA. This CDR3 is built from 14 residues. Between the trimmed V and J ends, which lost 6 bases and 2 bases, there was a span of 14 bases. This sample is drawn from a study of response to subunit inactivated influenza vaccine. Study-wide results and limits: Authors suggested that a seasonal influenza vaccination recruits few new T cells each time.

Each CDR3 protein is one row after TCRdb ran MiXCR on the RT-PCR reads. The data hold about 530,000 distinct CDR3 sequences, with over 10% observed a single time. The gene calls are TRBV7-2 and TRBJ2-7, with a tentative D call TRBD1 (6 bases). Source: PBMCs from blood, taken about 40 days after vaccination. The TCR was taken from a man aged 50-60 years who received an inactivated influenza vaccine. The CDR3 DNA reads as TGTGCCAGCAGGCAAGCTGGGGGCGCCTACGAGCAGTACTTC. Protein: CASRQAGGAYEQYF.